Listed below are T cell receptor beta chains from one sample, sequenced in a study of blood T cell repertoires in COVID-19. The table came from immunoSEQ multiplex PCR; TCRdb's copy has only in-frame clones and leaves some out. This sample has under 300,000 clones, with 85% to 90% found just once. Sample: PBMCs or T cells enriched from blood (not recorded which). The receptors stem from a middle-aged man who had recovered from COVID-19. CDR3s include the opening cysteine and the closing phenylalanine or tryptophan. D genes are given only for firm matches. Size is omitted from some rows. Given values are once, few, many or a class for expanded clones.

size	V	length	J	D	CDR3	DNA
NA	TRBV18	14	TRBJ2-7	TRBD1	CASSGQALPAEQYF	TGTGCCAGCTCGGGACAGGCCTTACCTGCCGAGCAGTACTTC
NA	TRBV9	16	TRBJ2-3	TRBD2	CASSVATSGLPDTQYF	TGTGCCAGCAGCGTAGCTACTAGCGGTCTCCCGGATACGCAGTATTTT
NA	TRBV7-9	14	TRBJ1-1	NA	CASSAGQLNTEAFF	TGTGCCAGCAGCGCCGGACAGTTGAACACTGAAGCTTTCTTT
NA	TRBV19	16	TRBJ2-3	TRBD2	CASSPQAGGPTDTQYF	TGTGCCAGTAGTCCTCAAGCGGGAGGGCCCACAGATACGCAGTATTTT
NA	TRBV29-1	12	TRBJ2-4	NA	CSVARGGDIQYF	TGCAGCGTTGCTCGGGGTGGGGACATTCAGTACTTC
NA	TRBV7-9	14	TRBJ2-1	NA	CAIYSGVLGNEQFF	TGTGCCATCTATTCGGGGGTTTTGGGCAATGAGCAGTTCTTC
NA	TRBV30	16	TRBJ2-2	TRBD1	CAWIGGQGGGTGELFF	TGTGCCTGGATTGGAGGACAGGGGGGAGGCACCGGGGAGCTGTTTTTT
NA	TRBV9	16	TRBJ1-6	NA	CASARTGQNYNSPLHF	TGTGCCAGCGCACGAACTGGACAAAACTATAATTCACCCCTCCACTTT
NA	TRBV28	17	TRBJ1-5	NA	CASSLVARTWDNQPQHF	TGTGCCAGCAGTTTAGTGGCTAGGACTTGGGACAATCAGCCCCAGCATTTT
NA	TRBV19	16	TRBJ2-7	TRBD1	CASSFKGQGASYEQYF	TGTGCCAGTAGTTTTAAAGGACAGGGGGCCTCCTACGAGCAGTACTTC
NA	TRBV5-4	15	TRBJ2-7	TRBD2	CASSVPGTSIYEQYF	TGTGCCAGCAGCGTCCCCGGGACTAGCATCTACGAGCAGTACTTC
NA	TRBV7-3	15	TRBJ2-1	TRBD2	CASSLAAGGYNEQFF	TGTGCCAGCAGCTTAGCGGCGGGAGGATACAATGAGCAGTTCTTC
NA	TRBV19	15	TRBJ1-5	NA	CASRTTGTRNQPQHF	TGTGCCAGTAGAACTACCGGGACACGCAATCAGCCCCAGCATTTT
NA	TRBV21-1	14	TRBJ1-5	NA	CATLAPGSNQPQHF	TGTGCCACCCTTGCCCCAGGCAGCAATCAGCCCCAGCATTTT
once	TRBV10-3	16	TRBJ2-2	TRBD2	CAISETSGVNTGELFF	TGTGCCATCAGTGAGACAAGCGGGGTAAACACCGGGGAGCTGTTTTTT
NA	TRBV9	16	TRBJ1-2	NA	CASSVAVTGPTYGYTF	TGTGCCAGCAGCGTAGCCGTGACAGGTCCTACCTATGGCTACACCTTC
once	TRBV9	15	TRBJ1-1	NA	CASSALWTANTEAFF	TGTGCCAGCAGCGCCCTATGGACAGCGAACACTGAAGCTTTCTTT